This TCR beta chain was found in a study of T cell changes during pregnancy in multiple sclerosis. This table comes from immunoSEQ multiplex PCR, and its TCRdb copy is limited to in-frame clones, with some not included. This table holds roughly 85,000 clones, more than 85% found once. J gave up 8 bases and V 6 bases, and 9 bases lay outside the gene matches. Germline CDR1 reads MNHEY; CDR2 reads SMNVEV (reference sequence). This CDR3 comprises 15 residues. The sequence was obtained from a female donor with multiple sclerosis, enrolled in a pregnancy study. The J gene is TRBJ2-1, the V gene TRBV27; 11 nucleotides align to TRBD2. Here the sequenced sample was peripheral blood, taken in the first trimester of pregnancy. The CDR3 sequence is CASSIGTSGGDEQFF. CDR3 in DNA: TGTGCCAGCAGCATCGGGACTAGCGGAGGGGATGAGCAGTTCTTC.